This T cell receptor beta chain was identified in a study of cytomegalovirus exposure and HLA in healthy donors. The count of this clone is one. 60 Vbeta and 13 Jbeta primers were used in PCR. Assay: immunoSEQ multiplex PCR; the TCRdb copy retains only in-frame clones and omits some. Seen here are roughly 140,000 clones, about 76% observed once, and the top ten hold 3.5% to 5%. Losses at the gene ends were 1 base for V and 2 bases for J; bases not matched to a gene: 2. The CDR3 is made up of 15 amino acids. Germline V CDR1 and CDR2: MGHRA, YSYEKL. Unrecorded immune exposure was likely among donors, who were nominally healthy when sampled.

Source material: PBMCs. This receptor was identified in a man between 18 and 35 years old in good health and CMV-seronegative. The V call is TRBV4-1, the J call TRBJ2-7; 10 nucleotides line up with TRBD1. The CDR3 here is CASSQVDRGAYEQYF. Written as DNA, the CDR3 is TGCGCCAGCAGCCAAGTGGACAGGGGGGCCTACGAGCAGTACTTC.